This T cell receptor beta chain was identified in a study of CD8+ T cells in alopecia areata. The count of this clone is one. This sample's treatment: oral pan-JAK inhibitor, 5-10 mg twice daily. Extracted RNA was reverse transcribed, and the resulting cDNA served as sequencing template. This table comes from immunoSEQ multiplex PCR, and its TCRdb copy is limited to in-frame clones, with some not included. The table includes about 94,000 clones, 60% to 80% detected once. This CDR3 has 14 amino acids. The V segment lost 7 bases and the J segment 4 bases; nucleotides outside the gene matches: 10. Germline V lookup: CDR1 MGHDK, CDR2 SYGVNS.

Source: CD8+ T cells sorted from blood, taken around week 44, from a patient treated with tofacitinib. V and J are TRBV25-1 and TRBJ2-7; 7 positions agree with TRBD2. This sequence originates from a human donor with alopecia areata. This CDR3 reads CASTKSGGGYEQYF. Here the CDR3 DNA reads TGTGCCAGCACCAAGTCGGGGGGAGGGTACGAGCAGTACTTC.